A single T cell receptor (beta chain) is shown here with its context. This sample is drawn from a study of patients and donors after allogeneic stem cell transplantation. TCRdb passed the RT-PCR reads through MiXCR, listing each CDR3 protein once. The sample contains some 87,000 distinct CDR3 sequences, around 48% of which appear only once. The CDR3 consists of 14 residues. CDR1 and CDR2 (germline): SGHRS, YFSETQ. Trimming took 4 bases from V and 4 from J; bases not matched to a gene: 5. The TCR comes from a human donor who was either an allogeneic HSCT recipient or a stem cell or donor lymphocyte infusion donor (not recorded which). It is not recorded whose cells these are; they may come from a transplant donor. Sequenced: blood, either unsorted or a sorted T cell fraction (not recorded which). The rearrangement links TRBV5-1 to TRBJ2-3, with TRBD2 matching over 8 bases. CDR3 coding DNA: TGCGCCAGCAGCGAGGGACTAGTCGCAGATACGCAGTATTTT. Protein: CASSEGLVADTQYF.